This TCR beta chain was sequenced in a study of blood T cell repertoires in COVID-19. Authors' analysis steps: It was from reference gene primer amplification that nucleated cell counts were estimated. The data were produced by immunoSEQ multiplex PCR, yet TCRdb's version contains in-frame clones alone and is incomplete. That table is the source of V, J and clone size, and D and trimming were worked out from the DNA. The sample holds approximately 390,000 clones, roughly 86% seen once. Note on this clone: The sample carries other DNA sequences with the same CDR3.

The material sequenced was peripheral blood. The clonotype was recovered from a woman in her sixties with COVID-19, enrolled during active disease.

The CDR3 protein is CASSPGGYGYTF. CDR3 DNA sequence: TGTGCCAGCTCACCTGGCGGCTATGGCTACACCTTC. The chain carries TRBV18 and TRBJ1-2, with D unresolved. The CDR3 has 12 residues. Germline V CDR1 and CDR2: KGHSH, LQKENI. Deletions cut 3 bases from V and 4 bases from J, with 6 bases between.